Listed here are 19 T cell receptor beta chains from one sample, sequenced in a study of CXCR3-negative and CXCR3-positive naive CD8 T cells. Each TRB cDNA library was prepared by 5' RACE (with UMI labels). TCRdb re-analyzed the 5' RACE reads; it lists each CDR3 protein once, without DNA. Its listing shows some 61,000 distinct CDR3 sequences. Sequencing input: naive CXCR3- CD8+ T cells from blood. Subset noted: CD45RO-CCR7+CD27+CD95- naive CD8+ T cells lacking CXCR3 (TNR3-). The receptors derive from a human donor in good health. Some clones in this sample may be carry-over from other donors' samples.

This sequence joins TRBV6-6 and TRBJ2-2; no DNA is available, so the TRBD1 call from TCRdb remains unchecked. Germline CDR1 and CDR2: MNHNY and SVGAGI (reference sequence). This CDR3 contains 14 residues. The chain's CDR3 is CASSHTGNTGELFF.

This chain joins TRBV6-6 and TRBJ1-1; TCRdb's D gene call, TRBD1, goes unchecked for lack of DNA. Germline V gives CDR1 MNHNY, CDR2 SVGAGI (reference sequence). The CDR3 length is 13 residues. This CDR3 reads CASSLVGGSEAFF.

This chain joins TRBV7-6 and TRBJ2-7; TCRdb lists TRBD1, though no DNA is available to test this call. The CDR3 contains 17 residues. Germline V lookup: CDR1 SGHVS, CDR2 FNYEAQ. The chain's CDR3 is CASSIGRTGSETYEQYF.

The chain recombines TRBV29-1 with TRBJ1-1; TCRdb lists TRBD1, though no DNA is available to test this call. The CDR3 has 12 residues. From germline, CDR1 is SQVTM and CDR2 ANQGSEA. The CDR3 loop is CSVLTEYTEAFF.

The chain couples TRBV7-9 to TRBJ2-1. Germline loops: CDR1 SEHNR, CDR2 FQNEAQ (reference sequence). The CDR3 spans 12 residues. CDR3 loop: CASSSGLAEQFF.

The gene calls are TRBV4-1 and TRBJ2-2; TCRdb names TRBD2, which stays unverified in the absence of DNA. This CDR3 is built from 16 residues. Germline CDR1 and CDR2: MGHRA and YSYEKL. CDR3: CASSPLTGGNTGELFF.

The chain recombines TRBV9 with TRBJ2-4; TCRdb selects TRBD2, and the lack of DNA leaves this call unchecked. The germline gives CDR1 SGDLS, CDR2 YYNGEE. There are 15 residues in the CDR3. CDR3 protein: CASSVDGGAKNIQYF.

The V and J genes are TRBV20-1 and TRBJ1-4; TCRdb outputs TRBD1, but without DNA this stays unchecked. The CDR3 has 13 residues. CDR1 is DFQATT, CDR2 SNEGSKA, per germline (reference sequence). CDR3 region: CSAQGQFNEKLFF.

The chain uses TRBV20-1 and TRBJ1-2; TCRdb's D call, TRBD1, is unchecked because there is no DNA. CDR3 size: 18 residues. CDR1 and CDR2 (germline): DFQATT, SNEGSKA (reference sequence). CDR3 protein: CSARETPRSGAVGYGYTF.

The rearrangement links TRBV29-1 to TRBJ2-2; the D call of TRBD1 rests on TCRdb alone, since no DNA is present to check it. CDR3 length equals 15 residues. Germline lookup yields CDR1 SQVTM and CDR2 ANQGSEA. The CDR3 protein is CSVLTGTTNTGELFF.

The chain combines TRBV7-9 with TRBJ2-5; TCRdb's D call, TRBD1, is unchecked because there is no DNA. Germline-derived CDR1 and CDR2 are SEHNR and FQNEAQ (reference sequence). The CDR3 extends over 15 amino acids. CDR3 region: CASSFSIRGLETQYF.

This chain connects TRBV5-1 to TRBJ2-7; the D call of TRBD1 rests on TCRdb alone, since no DNA is present to check it. From germline, CDR1 is SGHRS and CDR2 YFSETQ. The CDR3 has 14 amino acids. The CDR3 reads CASSLGDREYEQYF.

This chain links TRBV9 with TRBJ2-1; TCRdb reports TRBD2, a call that lacks DNA to check it against. Germline values: CDR1 SGDLS, CDR2 YYNGEE. The CDR3 loop spans 16 amino acids. CDR3 amino acids: CASSARLAGGHNEQFF.

V and J are TRBV4-3 and TRBJ2-3. Germline lookup yields CDR1 LGHNA and CDR2 YSLEER. The CDR3 length is 13 residues. CDR3 in amino acids: CASSRGYTDTQYF.

The chain joins TRBV5-1 to TRBJ2-3; lacking DNA, the TRBD1 call made by TCRdb goes unchecked. Germline lookup yields CDR1 SGHRS and CDR2 YFSETQ. The CDR3 has 16 residues. The CDR3 reads CPCSPTGDRVTDTQYF.

This chain's CDR3 is CSASPWEGTGELFF. The chain is built from TRBV20-1 and TRBJ2-2; TCRdb names TRBD2, which stays unverified in the absence of DNA. From germline, CDR1 is DFQATT and CDR2 SNEGSKA (reference sequence). CDR3 size: 14 residues.

This chain links TRBV4-3 with TRBJ2-1. This CDR3 is built from 17 residues. Germline loops: CDR1 LGHNA, CDR2 YSLEER. Here the CDR3 reads CASSQDFSGGSYNEQFF.

The V call is TRBV6-1, the J call TRBJ2-3; the D call of TRBD1 rests on TCRdb alone, since no DNA is present to check it. The germline V gene has CDR1 MNHNS and CDR2 SASEGT. The length of the CDR3 is 15 residues. The chain's CDR3 is CASSEWGGATDTQYF.

The chain couples TRBV7-8 to TRBJ2-1; TCRdb calls TRBD1, which cannot be checked without DNA. The CDR3 loop spans 13 amino acids. Germline V CDR1 and CDR2: SGHVS, FQNEAQ. The CDR3 protein is CASSSDPSNEQFF.